This T cell receptor beta chain stems from a study of cytomegalovirus exposure and HLA in healthy donors. The ends were cut back, 3 bases at V and 1 base at J, with 3 bases in the middle. This CDR3 is built from 12 residues. Per the germline V gene, CDR1 is SEHNR and CDR2 is FQNEAQ (reference sequence). This clone was seen a handful of times. The PCR made use of 60 Vbeta and 13 Jbeta primers. Sequenced by immunoSEQ multiplex PCR; TCRdb stores in-frame clones only, minus some. The sample has about 100,000 clones, roughly 80% seen once. The sample comprised PBMCs. The chain carries TRBV7-9 and TRBJ1-1, with D uncertain. This TCR was sampled from a man aged 35 to 55 in good health and CMV-seropositive. DNA for the CDR3: TGTGCCAGCAGCTTCTCGAACACTGAAGCTTTCTTT. This sequence encodes CASSFSNTEAFF.